Presented here are 16 T cell receptor beta chains from one specimen sequenced in a study of T-cell memory formation after mild COVID-19. A single record per CDR3 protein comes from TCRdb applying MiXCR to the 5' RACE reads. The table records about 260,000 distinct CDR3 sequences, around 8% of them present only once. The specimen sequenced was PBMCs or a T cell subset sorted from them (not recorded which). All receptors come from a man between 18 and 29 years old who had mild COVID-19 (a few samples of this study predate the infection). Cell type and time point are not known.

The chain recombines TRBV9 with TRBJ2-3; D unresolved. From germline, CDR1 is SGDLS and CDR2 YYNGEE. The CDR3 covers 15 residues. Trimming stripped 5 bases from V and 4 bases from J, with 17 bases between. The CDR3 DNA is TGTGCCAGCAGATCACCCCCTGGTAGCTCAGATACGCAGTATTTT. It specifies CASRSPPGSSDTQYF. The whole variable domain, remainder taken from reference TRBV9 and TRBJ2-3, is DSGVTQTPKHLITATGQRVTLRCSPRSGDLSVYWYQQSLDQGLQFLIQYYNGEERAKGNILERFSAQQFPDLHSELNLSSLELGDSALYFCASRSPPGSSDTQYFGPGTRLTVL.

This clonotype was recorded a few times. DNA for the CDR3: TGTGCCAGCTCCAGCATTTCCGGGAACACCATATATTTT. Its translation: CASSSISGNTIYF. The rearrangement links TRBV18 to TRBJ1-3; D remains unclear. Trimming pared 6 bases from V and 7 bases from J, leaving 13 bases between. The germline V gene has CDR1 KGHSH and CDR2 LQKENI. CDR3 length equals 13 residues.

This clonotype showed up many times. V and J are TRBV4-2 and TRBJ2-3; D not certain. CDR1 LGHNA and CDR2 YNFKEQ come from the germline V gene. V was pared by 0 bases and J by 4 bases, with 11 bases between. The CDR3 is 15 amino acids. CDR3 sequence reads: CASSQELSAPDTQYF. CDR3 nucleotide sequence: TGTGCCAGCAGCCAAGAACTTTCGGCCCCAGATACGCAGTATTTT.

This clonotype was seen only a few times. The rearrangement links TRBV18 to TRBJ2-7; TRBD1 aligns across 7 bases. The CDR3 is made up of 16 amino acids. Unmatched junction bases numbered 12, after V lost 5 bases and J lost 2 bases. Germline-derived CDR1 and CDR2 are KGHSH and LQKENI. For the CDR3, the DNA is TGTGCCAGCTCAGTATCCGACAGGGCAGTAACCTACGAGCAGTACTTC. Its translation is CASSVSDRAVTYEQYF.

The CDR3 bases are TGTGCCAGCAGCTTAGGGCAGGGGGCGATGGCTTTCTTT. The encoded protein is CASSLGQGAMAFF. The chain uses TRBV7-3 and TRBJ1-1, with 8 bases that match TRBD1. Unmatched junction bases numbered 7, after V lost 2 bases and J lost 11 bases. CDR3 length equals 13 residues. CDR1 is SGHTA and CDR2 is FQGTGA in the germline V gene.

In this sample, this clonotype turned up many times. The chain combines TRBV4-2 with TRBJ2-7; perhaps TRBD2 as D (5 bases). Germline lookup yields CDR1 LGHNA and CDR2 YNFKEQ. The V end lost 1 base, the J end lost 3 bases, and 10 bases lay between the germline ends. The CDR3 is 14 residues long. The CDR3 DNA follows: TGTGCCAGCAGCCAAGTCGCGGGTAACTACGAGCAGTACTTC. It translates to CASSQVAGNYEQYF.

CDR3 protein: CAISESRGAVGETQYF. The CDR3 coding sequence is TGTGCCATCAGTGAGTCGCGGGGGGCAGTCGGGGAGACCCAGTACTTC. The chain is built from TRBV10-3 and TRBJ2-5, with TRBD2 matching over 8 bases. J was trimmed by 5 bases and V by 0 bases; bases with no gene match: 8. Germline values: CDR1 ENHRY, CDR2 SYGVKD. This CDR3 has 16 residues.

V gene TRBV30 combines with J gene TRBJ1-1, with D possibly TRBD1 on 5 matching bases. Germline V gives CDR1 GTSNPN, CDR2 SVGIG (reference sequence). V was shortened by 1 base and J by 3 bases, with 9 bases between the two germline ends. The CDR3 loop spans 13 amino acids. CDR3 loop: CAWSGEGYTEAFF. DNA of the CDR3: TGTGCCTGGAGTGGCGAGGGGTACACTGAAGCTTTCTTT.

Many counts were recorded for this clonotype. This chain uses TRBV10-3 with TRBJ2-7; D is possibly TRBD2 (6 bases). CDR1 and CDR2 (germline): ENHRY, SYGVKD. Trimming left V 6 bases short and J 5 bases short, with 17 bases between. The CDR3 runs to 14 residues. The CDR3 nucleotides are TGTGCCATCAGCGAGGTTGGAGGGTTTAACGAGCAGTACTTC. This translates into CAISEVGGFNEQYF.

This clonotype turned up a few times. CDR3: CASSLSRWTEAFF. The CDR3 DNA is TGTGCCAGCAGCTTATCCCGTTGGACTGAAGCTTTCTTT. The chain combines TRBV7-8 with TRBJ1-1; D not resolved. The CDR3 runs 13 residues. V lost 2 bases to trimming and J lost 5 bases, with 9 bases between them. The V gene's germline CDR1 is SGHVS and CDR2 FQNEAQ. The whole variable domain, remainder taken from reference TRBV7-8 and TRBJ1-1, is GAGVSQSPRYKVAKRGQDVALRCDPISGHVSLFWYQQALGQGPEFLTYFQNEAQLDKSGLPSDRFFAERPEGSVSTLKIQRTQQEDSAVYLCASSLSRWTEAFFGQGTRLTVV.

Many counts were recorded for this clonotype. The rearrangement joins TRBV5-5 to TRBJ2-3, with 8 bases that match TRBD2. Per germline, CDR1 SGHKS and CDR2 YYEKEE (reference sequence). Trimming removed 1 base from V and 8 bases from J; junction bases left unmatched: 18. CDR3 size: 18 residues. CDR3 in amino acids: CASSLQATRLASSGTQYF. The CDR3 bases are TGTGCCAGCAGCTTGCAGGCAACCCGACTAGCGTCCTCGGGTACGCAGTATTTT.

A few counts support this clonotype. The rearrangement uses TRBV7-2 and TRBJ2-7; D gene ambiguous. The germline V gene has CDR1 SGHTA and CDR2 FQGNSA. Trimming shortened V by 1 base and J by 2 bases, and 6 bases separated the two germline ends. The CDR3 is made up of 13 amino acids. In DNA, the CDR3 is TGTGCCAGCAGCTTAGTCGAAACCTACGAGCAGTACTTC. Translated: CASSLVETYEQYF.

This clonotype was observed at least ten times. The rearrangement joins TRBV4-1 to TRBJ1-1; D not resolved. The germline V and J ends were trimmed by 8 bases and 6 bases, with 16 bases remaining between them. The CDR3 loop spans 13 amino acids. CDR1 and CDR2 from the germline V gene are MGHRA and YSYEKL. The CDR3 here is CASSTEGQPEAFF. The DNA for the CDR3 is TGCGCCAGCTCTACGGAGGGTCAGCCTGAAGCTTTCTTT.

Ten or more counts support this clonotype. The rearrangement links TRBV7-8 to TRBJ1-1, with D unresolved. Trimming shortened V by 3 bases and J by 5 bases, and 13 bases separated the two germline ends. Germline assignment: CDR1 SGHVS and CDR2 FQNEAQ. There are 14 residues in the CDR3. CDR3 DNA sequence: TGTGCCAGCAGCTTGGACCCCATGGGTACTGAAGCTTTCTTT. This gives the protein CASSLDPMGTEAFF.

A few counts support this clonotype. CDR3 region: CSATHPAWDQYF. The CDR3 DNA reads TGCAGTGCTACACACCCGGCATGGGATCAGTATTTT. This chain uses TRBV20-1 with TRBJ2-3; D is ambiguous. Trimming removed 4 bases at V and 12 bases at J, with 17 bases between. The germline V gene encodes CDR1 DFQATT and CDR2 SNEGSKA (reference sequence). The CDR3 totals 12 residues.

The chain carries TRBV7-2 and TRBJ2-1, with 11 bases identical to TRBD1. This CDR3 region has 15 residues. V lost 6 bases to trimming and J lost 8 bases; unmatched junction nucleotides: 9. Germline CDR1 SGHTA, CDR2 FQGNSA. CDR3: CASSIRDRGWYEQFF. In DNA form, the CDR3 reads TGTGCCAGCAGTATCCGGGACAGGGGGTGGTATGAGCAGTTCTTC. The variable domain in full, with the rest retrieved from reference TRBV7-2 and TRBJ2-1, is GAGVSQSPSNKVTEKGKDVELRCDPISGHTALYWYRQSLGQGLEFLIYFQGNSAPDKSGLPSDRFSAERTGGSVSTLTIQRTQQEDSAVYLCASSIRDRGWYEQFFGPGTRLTVL.